These T cell receptor beta chains were read from a single sample in a study of CD8 T cells in ankylosing spondylitis. TCRdb fed the 5' RACE reads into MiXCR, producing one record per CDR3 protein. The sample yields about 800,000 distinct CDR3 sequences, 12% seen once. The sequencing sample was made of blood, either unsorted or a sorted T cell fraction (not recorded which). These receptors were taken from a male donor with ankylosing spondylitis. CDR3s include the opening cysteine and the closing phenylalanine or tryptophan. A D gene is named only where the DNA matches it firmly. Expanded clones get a size class; other rows say once, few or many, or leave the size out.

v_call: TRBV5-1
d_call: -
j_call: TRBJ1-2
clone_size: few
cdr3_aa: CASSPGTVANYGYTF
cdr3_nt: TGCGCCAGCAGCCCCGGGACCGTAGCTAACTATGGCTACACCTTC

v_call: TRBV15
d_call: TRBD2
j_call: TRBJ2-3
clone_size: -
cdr3_aa: CATSREWTAGGADTQYF
cdr3_nt: TGTGCCACCAGCAGAGAGTGGACAGCGGGGGGGGCAGATACGCAGTATTTT

v_call: TRBV18
d_call: TRBD2
j_call: TRBJ2-1
clone_size: -
cdr3_aa: CASSPGTSSIDEQFF
cdr3_nt: TGTGCCAGCTCACCCGGGACTAGCTCTATCGATGAGCAGTTCTTC

v_call: TRBV12-3/TRBV12-4
d_call: TRBD2
j_call: TRBJ2-1
clone_size: many
cdr3_aa: CASSLRSGRADEQFF
cdr3_nt: TGTGCCAGCAGTTTACGAAGCGGGAGGGCGGATGAGCAGTTCTTC

v_call: TRBV7-7
d_call: TRBD2
j_call: TRBJ2-1
clone_size: few
cdr3_aa: CASSFILAGTIDQAEQFF
cdr3_nt: TGTGCTAGCAGCTTTATACTAGCGGGAACTATAGATCAGGCTGAGCAGTTCTTC

v_call: TRBV7-2
d_call: -
j_call: TRBJ1-4
clone_size: few
cdr3_aa: CASSTGGAPEKLFF
cdr3_nt: TGTGCCAGCAGTACCGGGGGGGCGCCTGAAAAACTGTTTTTT

v_call: TRBV15
d_call: -
j_call: TRBJ2-7
clone_size: -
cdr3_aa: CATSRLSGYEQYF
cdr3_nt: TGTGCCACCAGCAGGCTTTCGGGCTACGAGCAGTACTTC

v_call: TRBV6-5
d_call: -
j_call: TRBJ2-1
clone_size: -
cdr3_aa: CASSYGIEQFF
cdr3_nt: TGTGCCAGCAGTTACGGCATTGAGCAGTTCTTC

v_call: TRBV10-3
d_call: -
j_call: TRBJ1-1
clone_size: few
cdr3_aa: CAIREQANTEAFF
cdr3_nt: TGTGCCATCAGGGAACAGGCTAACACTGAAGCTTTCTTT

v_call: TRBV4-2
d_call: -
j_call: TRBJ1-2
clone_size: once
cdr3_aa: CASGPRRLCGYTF
cdr3_nt: TGTGCCAGCGGCCCCCGGCGCCTCTGCGGCTACACCTTC

v_call: TRBV7-2
d_call: -
j_call: TRBJ2-1
clone_size: -
cdr3_aa: CASSLLSGANYNEQFF
cdr3_nt: TGTGCCAGCAGCTTACTTAGCGGAGCCAACTACAATGAGCAGTTCTTC

v_call: TRBV27
d_call: TRBD2
j_call: TRBJ2-1
clone_size: -
cdr3_aa: CASSLRGLAALPSYNEQFF
cdr3_nt: TGTGCCAGCAGCCTCAGGGGACTAGCGGCCCTACCCTCCTACAATGAGCAGTTCTTC

v_call: TRBV29-1
d_call: -
j_call: TRBJ1-1
clone_size: many
cdr3_aa: CSVDRGTEAFF
cdr3_nt: TGCAGCGTGGATCGAGGGACTGAAGCTTTCTTT

v_call: TRBV28
d_call: TRBD1
j_call: TRBJ1-5
clone_size: -
cdr3_aa: CASSGQGIGWANQPQHF
cdr3_nt: TGTGCCAGCTCCGGACAGGGGATAGGTTGGGCCAATCAGCCCCAGCATTTT

v_call: TRBV7-2
d_call: TRBD2
j_call: TRBJ2-1
clone_size: few
cdr3_aa: CASSTTSGRRYNEQFF
cdr3_nt: TGTGCCAGCAGCACGACTAGCGGGAGGCGGTACAATGAGCAGTTCTTC

v_call: TRBV28
d_call: -
j_call: TRBJ1-2
clone_size: few
cdr3_aa: CATEERGHGYTF
cdr3_nt: TGTGCCACCGAAGAAAGGGGTCATGGCTACACCTTC

v_call: TRBV20-1
d_call: TRBD2
j_call: TRBJ2-7
clone_size: many
cdr3_aa: CSAFSGAAYEQYF
cdr3_nt: TGCAGTGCTTTTAGCGGGGCTGCCTACGAGCAGTACTTC

v_call: TRBV29-1
d_call: -
j_call: TRBJ2-5
clone_size: many
cdr3_aa: CSVALAPQETQYF
cdr3_nt: TGCAGCGTTGCGCTAGCACCTCAAGAGACCCAGTACTTC

v_call: TRBV5-4
d_call: TRBD2
j_call: TRBJ2-5
clone_size: -
cdr3_aa: CASSLGGLAGSQETQYF
cdr3_nt: TGTGCCAGCAGCTTGGGTGGACTAGCGGGCAGCCAAGAGACCCAGTACTTC

v_call: TRBV20-1
d_call: -
j_call: TRBJ2-7
clone_size: few
cdr3_aa: CSAVVRDEQYF
cdr3_nt: TGCAGTGCAGTGGTCCGGGACGAGCAGTACTTC

v_call: TRBV7-9
d_call: -
j_call: TRBJ2-5
clone_size: -
cdr3_aa: CASSPGRGAYQETQYF
cdr3_nt: TGTGCCAGCAGCCCGGGACGGGGGGCCTACCAAGAGACCCAGTACTTC

v_call: TRBV5-1
d_call: -
j_call: TRBJ2-1
clone_size: many
cdr3_aa: CASSLSRYNEQFF
cdr3_nt: TGCGCCAGCAGCTTGTCGCGGTACAATGAGCAGTTCTTC

v_call: TRBV6-2/TRBV6-3
d_call: TRBD1
j_call: TRBJ2-4
clone_size: few
cdr3_aa: CASTSPGQRRGNIQYF
cdr3_nt: TGTGCCAGCACTTCCCCGGGACAGCGGAGAGGGAACATTCAGTACTTC

v_call: TRBV27
d_call: -
j_call: TRBJ1-1
clone_size: many
cdr3_aa: CASSRRLNTEAFF
cdr3_nt: TGTGCCAGCAGTCGAAGACTTAACACTGAAGCTTTCTTT

v_call: TRBV28
d_call: -
j_call: TRBJ2-1
clone_size: few
cdr3_aa: CASSRAWGGYNEQFF
cdr3_nt: TGTGCCAGCAGTAGGGCCTGGGGAGGCTACAATGAGCAGTTCTTC

v_call: TRBV20-1
d_call: TRBD1
j_call: TRBJ2-7
clone_size: few
cdr3_aa: CSVQGVPYEQYF
cdr3_nt: TGCAGCGTGCAGGGGGTTCCCTACGAGCAGTACTTC

v_call: TRBV20-1
d_call: TRBD1
j_call: TRBJ1-1
clone_size: many
cdr3_aa: CSAPKQGGPEAFF
cdr3_nt: TGCAGTGCCCCCAAACAGGGGGGCCCTGAAGCTTTCTTT

v_call: TRBV30
d_call: TRBD1
j_call: TRBJ1-5
clone_size: -
cdr3_aa: CAWSGGQGINQPQHF
cdr3_nt: TGTGCCTGGAGTGGGGGACAGGGAATCAATCAGCCCCAGCATTTT

v_call: TRBV20-1
d_call: -
j_call: TRBJ1-1
clone_size: many
cdr3_aa: CSARSPNTEAFF
cdr3_nt: TGCAGTGCTAGATCTCCAAACACTGAAGCTTTCTTT

v_call: TRBV4-1
d_call: TRBD1
j_call: TRBJ2-5
clone_size: few
cdr3_aa: CASSQVDRVVGETQYF
cdr3_nt: TGCGCCAGCAGCCAAGTCGACAGGGTTGTAGGAGAGACCCAGTACTTC

v_call: TRBV20-1
d_call: TRBD2
j_call: TRBJ2-1
clone_size: few
cdr3_aa: CSARDRLAGPRNEQFF
cdr3_nt: TGCAGTGCTAGAGATCGACTAGCGGGACCCAGGAATGAGCAGTTCTTC